This T cell receptor (beta chain) was captured in a study of shared clonotypes between healthy human individuals. The data were produced by immunoSEQ multiplex PCR, yet TCRdb's version contains in-frame clones alone and is incomplete. The data contain 2 million to 2.5 million clones, 85% to 95% of them singletons. About this clone itself: The antigen is not known.

Findings of the study overall: Clonotype sharing among the donors was expected to vary with sequencing depth. Non-shared clonotypes showed lower generation probabilities than clonotypes common to all four donors.

The origin of this receptor is a man in his late teens or twenties in good health. Some clones in this sample may be carry-over from other donors' samples. The sample comprised naive CD4+ T cells from PBMCs. Subset meaning: CD45RA+ positively selected.

The CDR3 DNA reads TGTGCCAGCAGTCGGACAGGGTTGATGACTGAAGCTTTCTTT. Encoded protein: CASSRTGLMTEAFF. The chain joins TRBV28 to TRBJ1-1, with 8 bases matching TRBD1. CDR3 length: 14 residues. Germline CDR1 reads MDHEN; CDR2 reads SYDVKM. After removal of 5 bases from V and 5 bases from J, the junction contained 7 bases not matched to a gene.